These T cell receptor beta chains were read from a single sample in a study of shared clonotypes between healthy human individuals. Profiling relied on immunoSEQ multiplex PCR, and the TCRdb table lists in-frame clones only, not all of them. The table shows over a million clones, with more than 65% occurring only once. The specimen sequenced was memory CD4+ T cells sorted from blood. The receptors derive from a young man in good health. Each CDR3 is given with its conserved first and last residue. The order of the fields is V gene, J gene, clone size, D gene, CDR3 DNA, CDR3 protein. A D gene is named only where the DNA matches it firmly. Some rows mark clone size as missing; the rest say once, few, many or name a class of expanded clone.

TRBV5-1	TRBJ1-1	few	-	TGCGCCAGCAGCTTGGCCGGGAACACTGAAGCTTTCTTT	CASSLAGNTEAFF
TRBV4-2	TRBJ2-7	few	-	TGTGCCAGCAGCCAAGGGGGCGGGACGGATTACGAGCAGTACTTC	CASSQGGGTDYEQYF
TRBV10-3	TRBJ2-7	-	TRBD2	TGTGCCATCAGGGCACTAGCGGGAGAGGGGTACGAGCAGTACTTC	CAIRALAGEGYEQYF
TRBV7-6	TRBJ1-6	-	-	TGTGCCAGCAGCTTAGCGCCCAGGACCCCCTCACCCCTCCACTTT	CASSLAPRTPSPLHF
TRBV11-2	TRBJ1-2	-	TRBD1	TGTGCCAGCAGCCCCCAGGGGGCCTATGGCTACACCTTC	CASSPQGAYGYTF
TRBV2	TRBJ1-3	-	TRBD1	TGTGCCAGGGGACAGGGGGTTTTAGCTGGAAACACCATATATTTT	CARGQGVLAGNTIYF
TRBV6-5	TRBJ1-2	-	TRBD1	TGTGCCAGCAGGATAACCGGGACAGTATATGGCTACACCTTC	CASRITGTVYGYTF
TRBV27	TRBJ2-1	-	-	TGTGCCAGCAGTTTATCGAGCAGATTACCCTACAATGAGCAGTTCTTC	CASSLSSRLPYNEQFF
TRBV18	TRBJ1-1	-	TRBD1	TGTGCCAGCTCCACCGGGACAGGGTCCACTGAAGCTTTCTTT	CASSTGTGSTEAFF
TRBV9	TRBJ1-1	-	TRBD1	TGTGCCAGCAGCGAGCCCTACGGGACAGGGTCCGCTGAAGCTTTCTTT	CASSEPYGTGSAEAFF
TRBV28	TRBJ1-2	-	-	TGTGCCTCAGGACAGCCTTCGGGCTACACCTTC	CASGQPSGYTF
TRBV28	TRBJ2-1	-	-	TGTGCCAGCAGTTCGGGGACTGTCTACAATGAGCAGTTCTTC	CASSSGTVYNEQFF
TRBV28	TRBJ1-5	-	-	TGTGCCAGCAGTTTCTCCCATGGGTTGGGGGCCCTTGACTCGCCCCAGCATTTT	CASSFSHGLGALDSPQHF
TRBV11-2	TRBJ2-6	-	-	TGTGCCAGCAGCTTAGTACGAGGGGCTGGGGCCAACGTCCTGACTTTC	CASSLVRGAGANVLTF
TRBV6-1	TRBJ1-3	-	-	TGTGCCAGCAGTGAAGGATACTCTGGAAACACCATATATTTT	CASSEGYSGNTIYF
TRBV18	TRBJ2-1	-	TRBD1	TGTGCCAGCTCATCCGGGACAGGGCTCAATGAGCAGTTCTTC	CASSSGTGLNEQFF
TRBV6-5	TRBJ1-2	-	-	TGTGCCAGCAGTTACCGACTCGCGGGGTATGGCTACACCTTC	CASSYRLAGYGYTF
TRBV5-1	TRBJ2-7	-	-	TGCGCCAGCAGCGTAGACAGATACTACGAGCAGTACTTC	CASSVDRYYEQYF
TRBV30	TRBJ2-7	-	TRBD1	TGTGCCTGGGACAGGGGGCGATGGGACGAGCAGTACTTC	CAWDRGRWDEQYF
TRBV2	TRBJ2-5	-	-	TGTGCCAGCAGTGCGGTAACCGCACAAGAGACCCAGTACTTC	CASSAVTAQETQYF
TRBV5-6	TRBJ1-2	-	-	TGTGCCAGCAGCTTGTATTGGCTTGAGACTAACTATGGCTACACCTTC	CASSLYWLETNYGYTF
TRBV30	TRBJ1-3	-	-	TGTGCCTGGAGTAGGATGGACACCATATATTTT	CAWSRMDTIYF
TRBV5-1	TRBJ2-1	-	TRBD2	TGCGCCAGCAGCTTGGGCCCGGGACTAGCGGGCAATGAGCAGTTCTTC	CASSLGPGLAGNEQFF
TRBV4-3	TRBJ1-1	-	-	TGCGCCAGCAGCCAAGACTTCGGAAGAGCTTTCTTT	CASSQDFGRAFF
TRBV14	TRBJ2-7	-	TRBD2	TGTGCCAGCAGCCAATCGGTACTAGCGGGAGTTTACGAGCAGTACTTC	CASSQSVLAGVYEQYF
TRBV6-4	TRBJ2-1	few	TRBD2	TGTGCCAGCAGTGGGAGCGGGGCGGAGATTCTTAGCTCCTACAATGAGCAGTTCTTC	CASSGSGAEILSSYNEQFF
TRBV5-1	TRBJ2-2	-	-	TGCGCCAGCAGCTTGGTGGGGGCCGGGGAGCTGTTTTTT	CASSLVGAGELFF
TRBV29-1	TRBJ1-1	once	-	TGCAGCGTCGGCCGAGGCGCTGAAGCTTTCTTT	CSVGRGAEAFF
TRBV7-2	TRBJ2-7	-	-	TGTGCCAGCAGCTTACTTGGAGGGAGGCCCTACGAGCAGTACTTC	CASSLLGGRPYEQYF
TRBV2	TRBJ1-1	-	-	TGTGCCAGCGGCGCGGGGAGGAACACTGAAGCTTTCTTT	CASGAGRNTEAFF
TRBV7-6	TRBJ2-7	-	-	TGTGCCAGCAGTGGGGTTTGGGCCGAGCAGTACTTC	CASSGVWAEQYF
TRBV5-4	TRBJ1-1	-	-	TGTGCCAGCAGCTTGGCCCCCCAGCGAGCTTTCTTT	CASSLAPQRAFF
TRBV6-1	TRBJ2-3	-	TRBD2	TGTGCCAGCAGTGAAATGGGGATAGCGGGTGCAGATACGCAGTATTTT	CASSEMGIAGADTQYF
TRBV5-5	TRBJ2-7	-	-	TGTGCCAGCAGCCCTGGGGCCGGGTTCTCCTACGAGCAGTACTTC	CASSPGAGFSYEQYF
TRBV30	TRBJ1-2	-	-	TGTGCCTGGAGGAGGGAAAATTTAGGTGGCTACACCTTC	CAWRRENLGGYTF
TRBV5-4	TRBJ2-3	-	TRBD2	TGTGCCAGCAGCCCGCGGGGGGGCCGTGGAGATACGCAGTATTTT	CASSPRGGRGDTQYF
TRBV5-3	TRBJ1-1	-	-	TGTGCCAGAAGCTTTTTTGGGGTAGGGAACACTGAAGCTTTCTTT	CARSFFGVGNTEAFF
TRBV11-3	TRBJ2-5	-	TRBD1	TGTGCCAGCAGCTTAGGACAGGGGGCGGCCGGAGAGACCCAGTACTTC	CASSLGQGAAGETQYF
TRBV27	TRBJ1-2	-	TRBD1	TGTGCCAGCAGTGTACCCGGGGACAGATCTAACTATGGCTACACCTTC	CASSVPGDRSNYGYTF
TRBV5-5	TRBJ2-2	-	-	TGTGCCAGCAGCGACAGTAATTTCCCCGGGGAGCTGTTTTTT	CASSDSNFPGELFF